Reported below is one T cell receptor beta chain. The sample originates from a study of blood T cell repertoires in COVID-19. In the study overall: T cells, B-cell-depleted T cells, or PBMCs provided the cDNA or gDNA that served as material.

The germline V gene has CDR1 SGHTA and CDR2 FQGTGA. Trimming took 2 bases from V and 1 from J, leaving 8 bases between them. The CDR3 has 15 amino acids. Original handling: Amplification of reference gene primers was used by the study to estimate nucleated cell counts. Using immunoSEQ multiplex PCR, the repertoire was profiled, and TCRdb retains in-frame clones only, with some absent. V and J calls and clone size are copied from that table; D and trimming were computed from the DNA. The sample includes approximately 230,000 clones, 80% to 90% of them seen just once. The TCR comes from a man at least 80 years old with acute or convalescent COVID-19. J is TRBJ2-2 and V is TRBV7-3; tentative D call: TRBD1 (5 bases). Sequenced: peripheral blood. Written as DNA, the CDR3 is TGTGCCAGCAGCTTACTTGGACAGAACACCGGGGAGCTGTTTTTT. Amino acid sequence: CASSLLGQNTGELFF. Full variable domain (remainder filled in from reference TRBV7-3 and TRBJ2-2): GAGVSQTPSNKVTEKGKYVELRCDPISGHTALYWYRQSLGQGPEFLIYFQGTGAADDSGLPNDRFFAVRPEGSVSTLKIQRTERGDSAVYLCASSLLGQNTGELFFGEGSRLTVL.